Following are 32 T cell receptor beta chains from one sample sequenced in a study of shared clonotypes between healthy human individuals (dated by TCRdb to about 2020). Library prep was done by the immunoSEQ multiplex PCR assay. TCRdb holds this immuneACCESS table with in-frame rearrangements only. Some clones are missing; in checked studies, unresolved V genes explain under half, and the rest has no known cause. Counted in this sample were fewer than 400,000 clones; 74% of them appeared once. Approximately 10% of the sample is taken by the ten largest. The sequencing sample was made of memory CD4+ T cells sorted from blood. Explained via the paper, the cell subset or site label denotes: CD45RA-negative fraction. Receptor source: a man in his thirties or forties in good health.

This CDR3 is CASSFGRETQYF. The DNA for the CDR3 is TGTGCCAGCAGCTTCGGTAGAGAGACCCAGTACTTC. The chain links TRBV5-6 to TRBJ2-5; no reliable D call. The V end lost 2 bases, the J end lost 4 bases, and 6 bases lay between the germline ends. The CDR3 spans 12 residues. CDR1 and CDR2 (germline): SGHDT, YYEEEE. Full variable domain (remainder filled in from reference TRBV5-6 and TRBJ2-5): DAGVTQSPTHLIKTRGQQVTLRCSPKSGHDTVSWYQQALGQGPQFIFQYYEEEERQRGNFPDRFSGHQFPNYSSELNVNALLLGDSALYLCASSFGRETQYFGPGTRLLVL.

This clone showed up many times. This sequence joins TRBV5-1 and TRBJ2-7; 7 bases align to TRBD1. V gave up 2 bases and J gave up 3 bases; unmatched junction bases: 8. This CDR3 is built from 15 residues. Germline V CDR1 and CDR2: SGHRS, YFSETQ. For the CDR3, the DNA is TGCGCCAGCAGCTTTTCGGGACAGCCAAACTACGAGCAGTACTTC. It translates to CASSFSGQPNYEQYF.

With regard to this clone: The same CDR3 arises from other DNA sequences in this sample as well. This sequence joins TRBV5-6 and TRBJ1-5; no firm D call. Trimming cost V 0 bases and J 5 bases, with 3 bases left between them. The CDR3 consists of 12 residues. Germline CDR1 is SGHDT and CDR2 is YYEEEE. CDR3 sequence reads: CASSLVDQPQHF. In DNA, the CDR3 is TGTGCCAGCAGCTTGGTTGATCAGCCCCAGCATTTT.

The V and J genes are TRBV11-2 and TRBJ2-5; 15 bases are a match to TRBD2. Germline V gene data show CDR1 as SGHAT and CDR2 as FQNNGV. With 3 bases clipped from V and 5 bases from J, the junction kept 7 bases outside the gene matches. The CDR3 extends over 17 amino acids. The CDR3 loop reads CASSLGLAGGTGETQYF. CDR3 nucleotides: TGTGCCAGCAGCTTGGGACTAGCGGGAGGTACGGGGGAGACCCAGTACTTC. Full variable domain (outside the CDR3, taken from reference TRBV11-2 and TRBJ2-5): EAGVAQSPRYKIIEKRQSVAFWCNPISGHATLYWYQQILGQGPKLLIQFQNNGVVDDSQLPKDRFSAERLKGVDSTLKIQPAKLEDSAVYLCASSLGLAGGTGETQYFGPGTRLLVL.

The rearrangement uses TRBV5-1 and TRBJ1-5, with D uncertain. Germline V gene lookup returns CDR1 SGHRS and CDR2 YFSETQ. This CDR3 has 13 residues. The V end lost 1 base, the J end lost 3 bases, and 5 bases lay between the germline ends. The DNA of the CDR3 is TGCGCCAGCAGCTTGAGCTACAATCAGCCCCAGCATTTT. It specifies CASSLSYNQPQHF.

This clone was seen once. The chain uses TRBV2 and TRBJ1-4; D not resolved. This CDR3 comprises 12 residues. The germline gives CDR1 SNHLY, CDR2 FYNNEI. V was shortened by 9 bases and J by 7 bases, with 12 bases between the two germline ends. As DNA, the CDR3 is TGTGCCAGTCGCCCCGGGGTTGAAAAACTGTTTTTT. It codes for CASRPGVEKLFF. Combining the CDR3 with reference TRBV2 and TRBJ1-4 gives the whole variable domain EPEVTQTPSHQVTQMGQEVILRCVPISNHLYFYWYRQILGQKVEFLVSFYNNEISEKSEIFDDQFSVERPDGSNFTLKIRSTKLEDSAMYFCASRPGVEKLFFGSGTQLSVL.

The chain uses TRBV6-6 and TRBJ2-6; no definite D call. Germline V CDR1 and CDR2: MNHNY, SVGAGI (reference sequence). Trimming left V 8 bases short and J 0 bases short, with 8 bases between. This CDR3 spans 14 amino acids. The CDR3 is CASSAFSGANVLTF. The CDR3 DNA is TGTGCCAGCTCAGCCTTCTCTGGGGCCAACGTCCTGACTTTC.

The chain recombines TRBV18 with TRBJ1-4, with D hard to call. In germline, CDR1 is KGHSH, CDR2 LQKENI. The V and J ends lost 6 bases and 8 bases respectively, with 19 bases between them. The CDR3 runs 15 residues. The CDR3 nucleotides read TGTGCCAGCTCCCAAACAGCGGGCTTTGCAGAAAAACTGTTTTTT. Amino acids: CASSQTAGFAEKLFF.

This chain joins TRBV11-2 and TRBJ2-6; the match to TRBD1 covers 9 bases. The CDR3 has 18 residues. The germline V gene encodes CDR1 SGHAT and CDR2 FQNNGV. Losses at the gene ends were 4 bases for V and 4 bases for J; bases not matched to a gene: 11. Written as DNA, the CDR3 is TGTGCCAGCAGCTCAAGGAGGGACAGGGTTTCCGGGGCCAACGTCCTGACTTTC. As protein: CASSSRRDRVSGANVLTF. Full variable domain (rest looked up from reference TRBV11-2 and TRBJ2-6): EAGVAQSPRYKIIEKRQSVAFWCNPISGHATLYWYQQILGQGPKLLIQFQNNGVVDDSQLPKDRFSAERLKGVDSTLKIQPAKLEDSAVYLCASSSRRDRVSGANVLTFGAGSRLTVL.

This rearrangement joins TRBV29-1 to TRBJ2-2; tentative D call: TRBD2 (5 bases). Germline V gene data show CDR1 as SQVTM and CDR2 as ANQGSEA. This CDR3 is built from 14 residues. Trimming took off 5 bases at V and 5 bases at J, with 15 bases between the two ends. The CDR3 is CSVLAHGNTGELFF. DNA for the CDR3: TGCAGCGTTTTAGCGCACGGCAATACCGGGGAGCTGTTTTTT.

J is TRBJ2-6 and V is TRBV21-1. TRBV21-1 is flagged as a pseudogene. This CDR3 is 24 amino acids long. In nucleotides, the CDR3 is TGTGCCAGCAGCAAAGAAGGTCGGCTTCCCGGAAATTGCTGCCGTCCCTCTGGGGCCAACGTCCTGACTTTC. It is translated as CASSKEGRLPGNCCRPSGANVLTF.

The chain is built from TRBV2 and TRBJ1-1; D not certain. Trimming left V 5 bases short and J 2 bases short, with 6 bases between. CDR1 SNHLY and CDR2 FYNNEI come from the germline V gene. The CDR3 spans 12 residues. The CDR3 coding sequence is TGTGCCAGCAGTAGGGAAAACACTGAAGCTTTCTTT. Translated: CASSRENTEAFF.

This clone was observed a few times. Other DNA sequences within the sample encode an identical CDR3. J is TRBJ2-5 and V is TRBV9, with 7 bases identical to TRBD1. The germline gives CDR1 SGDLS, CDR2 YYNGEE. V lost 4 bases, J lost 0 bases, and 3 bases stayed unmatched. CDR3 length: 14 residues. CDR3 in amino acids: CASSPTGDQETQYF. CDR3 coding DNA: TGTGCCAGCAGCCCCACAGGGGACCAAGAGACCCAGTACTTC.

The rearrangement joins TRBV14 to TRBJ2-7; 8 positions agree with TRBD2. Germline V gene sequence: CDR1 SGHDN, CDR2 FVKESK. This CDR3 is 15 amino acids long. V lost 4 bases, J lost 2 bases, and 7 bases stayed unmatched. The CDR3 DNA is TGTGCCAGCAGCCTGATACAGGGACTAGCCTACGAGCAGTACTTC. It encodes CASSLIQGLAYEQYF.

V usage is TRBV6-8 and J usage is TRBJ2-7, with D hard to call. This CDR3 is built from 10 residues. V gave up 8 bases and J gave up 2 bases, with 4 bases separating them. The germline CDR1 and CDR2 sequences are MNHGY and SAAAGT. In DNA, the CDR3 is TGTGCCAGCGGGCCCTACGAGCAGTACTTC. Its protein is CASGPYEQYF.

CDR3 amino acids: CASGLVHGRGGQPQHF. DNA for the CDR3: TGTGCTAGTGGTTTGGTACATGGCAGGGGGGGCCAGCCCCAGCATTTT. This chain connects TRBV12-5 to TRBJ1-5, with 7 bases matching TRBD1. Germline V gives CDR1 LGHNT, CDR2 FRNRAP. Trimming cost V 0 bases and J 7 bases; bases outside gene matches: 9. There are 16 residues in the CDR3.

The rearrangement links TRBV2 to TRBJ2-1; D ambiguous. CDR1 and CDR2 from the germline V gene are SNHLY and FYNNEI. V lost 6 bases and J 8 bases, leaving 14 bases between the germline ends. The CDR3 loop spans 13 amino acids. The CDR3 coding sequence is TGTGCCAGCAGAGATGGAGTTTCGGATGAGCAGTTCTTC. It encodes CASRDGVSDEQFF.

This clone showed up just once. J is TRBJ1-1 and V is TRBV18, with TRBD1 identical over 11 bases. The CDR3 runs 13 residues. Germline assignment: CDR1 KGHSH and CDR2 LQKENI. Trimming at V came to 6 bases and at J to 5 bases, leaving 2 bases not matched to a gene. The CDR3 DNA reads TGTGCCAGCTCCGGGACAGGGGGAACTGAAGCTTTCTTT. Protein: CASSGTGGTEAFF.

This chain connects TRBV7-2 to TRBJ1-5; 8 nucleotides match TRBD1. Looked up from germline, CDR1 is SGHTA and CDR2 is FQGNSA. There are 15 residues in the CDR3. V lost 2 bases and J lost 6; bases outside the gene matches: 6. In DNA, the CDR3 is TGTGCCAGCAGCTTAAGCGCAGGGGGCGTTCAGCCCCAGCATTTT. Residues: CASSLSAGGVQPQHF.

The chain has TRBV19 and TRBJ2-3; 7 bases map to TRBD1. Germline V CDR1 and CDR2: LNHDA, SQIVND (reference sequence). The junction had 10 bases not matched to a gene; V was cut back by 5 bases and J by 2 bases. The CDR3 has 16 residues. This CDR3 reads CASSVGQNKDTDTQYF. CDR3 coding DNA: TGTGCCAGTAGTGTGGGACAGAACAAAGACACAGATACGCAGTATTTT.

The genes are TRBV30 and TRBJ2-1, with TRBD2 identical over 9 bases. CDR1 is GTSNPN, CDR2 SVGIG, per germline (reference sequence). Trimming at V came to 5 bases and at J to 3 bases, leaving 11 bases not matched to a gene. The CDR3 contains 16 residues. CDR3 residues: CAWFLRASGIYNEQFF. CDR3 bases: TGTGCCTGGTTCCTTAGGGCTAGCGGGATCTACAATGAGCAGTTCTTC. The whole variable domain, remainder taken from reference TRBV30 and TRBJ2-1, is SQTIHQWPATLVQPVGSPLSLECTVEGTSNPNLYWYRQAAGRGLQLLFYSVGIGQISSEVPQNLSASRPQDRQFILSSKKLLLSDSGFYLCAWFLRASGIYNEQFFGPGTRLTVL.

V and J are TRBV6-5 and TRBJ2-2; D remains ambiguous. The V gene lost 4 bases and the J gene lost 9 bases, with 21 bases spanning the gap. The CDR3 contains 16 residues. The germline CDR1 and CDR2 sequences are MNHEY and SVGAGI. The CDR3 loop is CASSCPRYLVCRELFF. CDR3 sequence (DNA): TGTGCCAGCAGTTGTCCCAGGTACCTCGTTTGCCGGGAGCTGTTTTTT.

The rearrangement joins TRBV2 to TRBJ1-1; D not resolved. CDR1 SNHLY and CDR2 FYNNEI come from the germline V gene. V was pared by 11 bases and J by 0 bases, with 19 bases between. The CDR3 totals 15 residues. CDR3 sequence reads: CAGNTDGSMNTEAFF. DNA of the CDR3: TGTGCCGGAAATACTGACGGGTCCATGAACACTGAAGCTTTCTTT.

The J gene is TRBJ2-7, the V gene TRBV6-5, with D uncertain. Trimming cost V 7 bases and J 4 bases, with 8 bases left between them. The CDR3 totals 11 residues. Germline V CDR1 and CDR2: MNHEY, SVGAGI. The CDR3 coding sequence is TGTGCCAGCACCGACGGGTACGAGCAGTACTTC. This translates into CASTDGYEQYF.

The V gene is TRBV7-9, the J gene TRBJ2-7; TRBD1 might be the D (6 bases). CDR1 and CDR2 from the germline V gene are SEHNR and FQNEAQ (reference sequence). The CDR3 totals 15 residues. V lost 4 bases to trimming and J lost 2 bases, with 15 bases between them. DNA for the CDR3: TGTGCCAGCAGCTCCGGGACAATGGCCCCCTACGAGCAGTACTTC. It yields the protein CASSSGTMAPYEQYF.

This chain links TRBV7-3 with TRBJ1-4, with 7 bases aligning to TRBD1. CDR1 is SGHTA and CDR2 is FQGTGA in the germline V gene. This CDR3 contains 19 residues. Trimming cost V 1 base and J 0 bases; bases outside gene matches: 11. The CDR3 is CASSLSIRDRSATNEKLFF. CDR3 DNA: TGTGCCAGCAGCTTAAGTATTCGGGACAGAAGTGCAACTAATGAAAAACTGTTTTTT.

The gene calls are TRBV7-2 and TRBJ1-5; D possibly corresponds to TRBD1 (6 bases). The V gene lost 7 bases and the J gene lost 0 bases, with 22 bases spanning the gap. The length of the CDR3 is 18 residues. Germline loops: CDR1 SGHTA, CDR2 FQGNSA. This CDR3 reads CASMSGTWGRYSNQPQHF. As DNA, the CDR3 is TGTGCCAGCATGTCGGGGACATGGGGTCGGTATAGCAATCAGCCCCAGCATTTT.

CDR3 amino acids: CASSLAGARETQYF. CDR3 nucleotides: TGTGCCAGCAGCTTGGCAGGGGCGAGGGAGACCCAGTACTTC. The V call is TRBV5-4, the J call TRBJ2-5; D might be TRBD1 (6 bases). This CDR3 has 14 residues. CDR1 is SGHNT, CDR2 YYREEE, per germline (reference sequence). V was clipped by 0 bases and J by 5 bases, with 11 bases between them.

This clone was found a few times. The chain links TRBV5-1 to TRBJ2-4; no clear D gene. V lost 6 bases to trimming and J lost 2 bases, with 18 bases between them. This CDR3 spans 16 amino acids. The germline V gene encodes CDR1 SGHRS and CDR2 YFSETQ. The CDR3 DNA reads TGCGCCAGCAAAAGAGAGGAGCTCCCCCCCAAAAACATTCAGTACTTC. Translation gives CASKREELPPKNIQYF.

A word on this clone: At one end, the junction sequence differs from germline, possibly due to a read error. The V gene is TRBV7-9, the J gene TRBJ2-7; 11 nucleotides align to TRBD1. This CDR3 has 11 amino acids. Per germline, CDR1 SEHNR and CDR2 FQNEAQ (reference sequence). For the CDR3, the DNA is TGTGCCAGCAGTCTGGGACAGGGGGTCCACTTC. This sequence encodes CASSLGQGVHF.

This clone was found once. The genes are TRBV5-1 and TRBJ2-3; 8 nucleotides line up with TRBD2. The CDR3 runs 15 residues. Trimming removed 3 bases from V and 4 bases from J; junction bases left unmatched: 7. Germline V gene sequence: CDR1 SGHRS, CDR2 YFSETQ. CDR3 in amino acids: CASSYLAGESDTQYF. The CDR3 DNA reads as TGCGCCAGCAGCTACCTAGCGGGCGAGTCAGATACGCAGTATTTT.

V gene TRBV6-5 combines with J gene TRBJ1-6; D unresolved. With 6 bases removed from V and 10 bases from J, the gap between germline ends came to 19 bases. The germline V gene encodes CDR1 MNHEY and CDR2 SVGAGI. This CDR3 is 15 amino acids long. The CDR3 protein is CASRQQGDIWSPLHF. DNA for the CDR3: TGTGCCAGCAGGCAGCAAGGAGACATATGGTCACCCCTCCACTTT.